Shown below are 30 T cell receptor beta chains from a single sample sequenced in a study of T cells in Graves' hyperthyroidism and ophthalmopathy. Regions amplified from RNA transcripts were the TCR beta CDR3 regions. In the first-round RT-PCR of the TCR CDR3, the HTBI primer set was used. TCRdb processed the multiplex PCR reads anew with MiXCR; each CDR3 protein has one entry. The top ten clones hold under 20% of a sample with about 530,000 distinct CDR3 sequences, more than 15% of them seen once. Sample: blood. The receptors here all came from a woman aged 18-30 years with Graves' ophthalmopathy.

There are a few counts of this clonotype. J is TRBJ2-2 and V is TRBV30; 9 bases are a match to TRBD1. The CDR3 has 14 residues. With 8 bases clipped from V and 4 bases from J, the junction kept 8 bases outside the gene matches. The germline CDR1 and CDR2 sequences are GTSNPN and SVGIG (reference sequence). The CDR3 DNA is TGTGCCCGGGGGACAGGGCGCGGCACCGGGGAGCTGTTTTTT. Protein product: CARGTGRGTGELFF.

This clonotype was recorded at least ten times. The V call is TRBV6-8, the J call TRBJ1-5; D not resolved. V lost 8 bases and J lost 5, with 13 bases in between. The CDR3 is 13 residues long. Germline assignment: CDR1 MNHGY and CDR2 SAAAGT. CDR3 DNA sequence: TGTGCCAGCTCGTCTCCGTCACATCAGCCCCAGCATTTT. This codes for CASSSPSHQPQHF.

The chain links TRBV7-6 to TRBJ1-6; no clear D. This CDR3 spans 14 amino acids. CDR1 and CDR2 (germline): SGHVS, FNYEAQ. With 5 bases removed from V and 5 bases from J, the gap between germline ends came to 10 bases. CDR3: CASSPTMDNSPLHF. CDR3 coding DNA: TGTGCCAGCAGCCCCACGATGGATAATTCACCCCTCCACTTT.

This clonotype came up a few times. The chain has TRBV15 and TRBJ2-2; 7 nucleotides line up with TRBD2. This CDR3 spans 18 amino acids. Germline lookup yields CDR1 LNHNV and CDR2 YYDKDF (reference sequence). J lost 0 bases, V lost 0 bases, and 7 bases had no gene match. The CDR3 sequence: CATSRDKLAYANTGELFF. The CDR3 bases are TGTGCCACCAGCAGAGATAAACTAGCGTACGCGAACACCGGGGAGCTGTTTTTT.

This clonotype was seen repeatedly, ten times or more. This rearrangement joins TRBV20-1 to TRBJ2-1; TRBD2 matches at 11 bases. Trimming removed 6 bases from V and 7 bases from J; junction bases left unmatched: 11. The CDR3 is made up of 15 amino acids. CDR1 is DFQATT, CDR2 SNEGSKA, per germline (reference sequence). CDR3: CSAASGTSGSNEQFF. CDR3 sequence (DNA): TGCAGTGCAGCGAGCGGGACTAGCGGCAGTAATGAGCAGTTCTTC.

This clonotype was seen many times. The gene calls are TRBV20-1 and TRBJ2-7; D remains unclear. This CDR3 has 15 amino acids. Trimming took 0 bases from V and 0 from J, leaving 12 bases between them. CDR1 and CDR2 (germline): DFQATT, SNEGSKA (reference sequence). The DNA for the CDR3 is TGCAGTGCTAGAGATCTAGTGACCCACTCCTACGAGCAGTACTTC. Translated, it gives CSARDLVTHSYEQYF.

This clonotype came up many times. The V and J genes are TRBV28 and TRBJ2-5; 8 nucleotides line up with TRBD1. This CDR3 comprises 16 residues. Looked up from germline, CDR1 is MDHEN and CDR2 is SYDVKM. V shed 3 bases and J 5 bases; nucleotides not matched to a gene: 11. The CDR3 coding sequence is TGTGCCAGCAGTTTCTCGGGACAGGAGTTAGCGGAGACCCAGTACTTC. Protein: CASSFSGQELAETQYF. The variable domain in full, with the rest retrieved from reference TRBV28 and TRBJ2-5, is DVKVTQSSRYLVKRTGEKVFLECVQDMDHENMFWYRQDPGLGLRLIYFSYDVKMKEKGDIPEGYSVSREKKERFSLILESASTNQTSMYLCASSFSGQELAETQYFGPGTRLLVL.

Note on this clonotype: A single base separates this from a much larger clone, so it may be a read error. This chain joins TRBV13 and TRBJ2-1; D uncertain. The germline gives CDR1 PRHDT, CDR2 FYEKMQ (reference sequence). The CDR3 sequence is 14 residues long. Between the trimmed V and J ends, which lost 5 bases and 8 bases, there was a span of 16 bases. The CDR3 DNA reads as TGTGCCAGCAGCCCTTCCCAAAGGCCGGATGAGCAGTTCTTC. Encoded protein: CASSPSQRPDEQFF. The variable domain in full, completed from reference TRBV13 and TRBJ2-1, reads AAGVIQSPRHLIKEKRETATLKCYPIPRHDTVYWYQQGPGQDPQFLISFYEKMQSDKGSIPDRFSAQQFSDYHSELNMSSLELGDSALYFCASSPSQRPDEQFFGPGTRLTVL.

The chain recombines TRBV4-1 with TRBJ2-5; no clear D gene. Germline V lookup: CDR1 MGHRA, CDR2 YSYEKL. The CDR3 covers 13 residues. Trimming pared 1 base from V and 4 bases from J, leaving 7 bases between. The CDR3 loop is CASSQGVSETQYF. DNA for the CDR3: TGCGCCAGCAGCCAAGGTGTATCAGAGACCCAGTACTTC.

V gene TRBV19 combines with J gene TRBJ2-2; 7 bases are a match to TRBD1. J lost 5 bases, V lost 3 bases, and 3 bases had no gene match. Germline CDR1 reads LNHDA; CDR2 reads SQIVND (reference sequence). The CDR3 has 14 amino acids. CDR3 in DNA: TGTGCCAGTAGTATCACGACAGGGACCGGGGAGCTGTTTTTT. Translated, it gives CASSITTGTGELFF.

This clonotype was detected a few times. The chain couples TRBV19 to TRBJ2-3, with 9 bases lining up with TRBD2. Germline V gene lookup returns CDR1 LNHDA and CDR2 SQIVND (reference sequence). J gave up 4 bases and V 9 bases, and 11 bases lay outside the gene matches. The CDR3 is 15 amino acids. CDR3 DNA sequence: TGTGCCAGCAGCACCGGGACTAGCAGGGCAGATACGCAGTATTTT. It yields the protein CASSTGTSRADTQYF.

Many counts were recorded for this clonotype. This chain links TRBV5-8 with TRBJ2-3, with D uncertain. CDR1 SGHTS and CDR2 YDEGEE come from the germline V gene. The V and J ends lost 1 base and 1 base respectively, with 7 bases between them. This CDR3 contains 14 residues. This CDR3 is CASSLTKRTDTQYF. The CDR3 DNA follows: TGTGCCAGCAGCTTGACGAAGCGCACAGATACGCAGTATTTT.

The rearrangement links TRBV4-1 to TRBJ1-3, with a weak D call TRBD1 (6 bases). Germline V lookup: CDR1 MGHRA, CDR2 YSYEKL. The CDR3 runs 16 residues. Trimming left V 5 bases short and J 2 bases short, with 16 bases between. The CDR3 bases are TGCGCCAGCAGCTTATCCTCAGGGGATCCTGGAAACACCATATATTTT. As protein: CASSLSSGDPGNTIYF.

The chain employs TRBV19 and TRBJ1-2; D ambiguous. Between the trimmed V and J ends, which lost 9 bases and 8 bases, there was a span of 16 bases. The germline CDR1 and CDR2 sequences are LNHDA and SQIVND (reference sequence). This CDR3 has 12 amino acids. In DNA, the CDR3 is TGTGCCAGCAACGAGGAGGAGAGAGGCTACACCTTC. Translated: CASNEEERGYTF. The full variable domain, in which reference TRBV19 and TRBJ1-2 provide the parts outside the CDR3, is DGGITQSPKYLFRKEGQNVTLSCEQNLNHDAMYWYRQDPGQGLRLIYYSQIVNDFQKGDIAEGYSVSREKKESFPLTVTSAQKNPTAFYLCASNEEERGYTFGSGTRLTVV.

The chain joins TRBV10-3 to TRBJ2-3; 7 nucleotides line up with TRBD1. The junction had 7 bases not matched to a gene; V was cut back by 4 bases and J by 0 bases. Germline V gene lookup returns CDR1 ENHRY and CDR2 SYGVKD. CDR3 length: 16 residues. The CDR3 nucleotides are TGTGCCATCAGTGGAGGACAGGATCCGAGCACAGATACGCAGTATTTT. This gives the protein CAISGGQDPSTDTQYF.

The V and J genes are TRBV29-1 and TRBJ1-2; D is uncertain. Germline V CDR1 and CDR2: SQVTM, ANQGSEA. CDR3 length equals 13 residues. Deletions cut 4 bases from V and 1 base from J, with 10 bases between. The CDR3 loop is CSVVGNLNYGYTF. The CDR3 DNA follows: TGCAGCGTTGTAGGCAACCTTAACTATGGCTACACCTTC.

This clonotype showed up many times. The chain is built from TRBV28 and TRBJ1-6, with TRBD1 identical over 10 bases. The germline CDR1 and CDR2 sequences are MDHEN and SYDVKM. Unmatched junction bases numbered 8, after V lost 3 bases and J lost 9 bases. The CDR3 spans 16 residues. The CDR3 nucleotides read TGTGCCAGCAGTTTCCCCACACGGACAGGGGGTTCACCCCTCCACTTT. It yields the protein CASSFPTRTGGSPLHF.

This chain joins TRBV10-1 and TRBJ2-5; tentative D call: TRBD2 (6 bases). Trimming removed 4 bases from V and 6 bases from J, with 15 bases in between. Germline-derived CDR1 and CDR2 are WNHNN and SYGVQD (reference sequence). CDR3 length: 14 residues. This CDR3 is CASSGATSMKTQYF. The CDR3 coding sequence is TGCGCCAGCAGTGGGGCGACTAGTATGAAGACCCAGTACTTC.

This clonotype was seen repeatedly, ten times or more. The gene calls are TRBV20-1 and TRBJ2-5; 9 nucleotides line up with TRBD1. The CDR3 is 13 residues long. V lost 5 bases to trimming and J lost 4 bases; unmatched junction nucleotides: 5. Germline V gene lookup returns CDR1 DFQATT and CDR2 SNEGSKA (reference sequence). This CDR3 is CSALDRGRETQYF. In nucleotides, the CDR3 is TGCAGTGCTCTGGACAGGGGACGAGAGACCCAGTACTTC.

This clonotype was seen at least ten times. The chain couples TRBV5-1 to TRBJ1-1, with D maybe TRBD1 (5 bases). V lost 4 bases and J lost 1, with 11 bases in between. The germline gives CDR1 SGHRS, CDR2 YFSETQ. The CDR3 sequence is 14 residues long. In DNA form, the CDR3 reads TGCGCCAGCAGCACCGGGGACGGGAACACTGAAGCTTTCTTT. It translates to CASSTGDGNTEAFF.

This clonotype showed up many times. This chain joins TRBV15 and TRBJ1-2; 7 nucleotides align to TRBD1. The CDR3 spans 15 residues. Germline CDR1 reads LNHNV; CDR2 reads YYDKDF (reference sequence). V lost 0 bases, J lost 5 bases, and 6 bases stayed unmatched. CDR3 in amino acids: CATSRDSAQGYGYTF. The CDR3 DNA follows: TGTGCCACCAGCAGAGATAGCGCACAGGGGTATGGCTACACCTTC. Full variable domain (remainder filled in from reference TRBV15 and TRBJ1-2): DAMVIQNPRYQVTQFGKPVTLSCSQTLNHNVMYWYQQKSSQAPKLLFHYYDKDFNNEADTPDNFQSRRPNTSFCFLDIRSPGLGDTAMYLCATSRDSAQGYGYTFGSGTRLTVV.

This clonotype was observed at least ten times. The V and J genes are TRBV20-1 and TRBJ2-3; TRBD2 matches at 9 bases. V lost 7 bases and J lost 6; bases outside the gene matches: 11. The V gene's germline CDR1 is DFQATT and CDR2 SNEGSKA (reference sequence). The CDR3 totals 14 residues. The CDR3 region has the DNA TGCAGTGGTGAGGCTAGCGGGACTGGGGATACGCAGTATTTT. Its protein is CSGEASGTGDTQYF.

This chain uses TRBV6-2 or TRBV6-3 with TRBJ2-1, with D maybe TRBD2 (6 bases). Per the germline V gene, CDR1 is MNHEY and CDR2 is SVGEGT. Trimming took 0 bases from V and 7 from J, leaving 10 bases between them. CDR3 size: 14 residues. In nucleotides, the CDR3 is TGTGCCAGCAGTTACTCCGGAGGGGCGAATGAGCAGTTCTTC. This encodes CASSYSGGANEQFF.

This clonotype occurred a few times. The gene calls are TRBV6-1 and TRBJ1-2, with D perhaps TRBD1 (5 bases). Germline V gene sequence: CDR1 MNHNS, CDR2 SASEGT. V was shortened by 10 bases and J by 4 bases, with 25 bases between the two germline ends. The CDR3 has 16 residues. Here the CDR3 reads CATLRSGAPGGYGYTF. In DNA form, the CDR3 reads TGTGCCACACTACGATCCGGGGCCCCCGGGGGCTATGGCTACACCTTC.

In its sample, this clonotype was seen a few times. This chain's CDR3 is CASSIARQGSTEAFF. CDR3 sequence (DNA): TGTGCCAGTAGTATAGCTAGACAGGGGAGCACTGAAGCTTTCTTT. The rearrangement uses TRBV19 and TRBJ1-1, with TRBD1 matching over 8 bases. Germline V lookup: CDR1 LNHDA, CDR2 SQIVND (reference sequence). The ends lost 1 base at V and 4 bases at J; junction bases unmatched: 5. The CDR3 sequence is 15 residues long.

This chain joins TRBV13 and TRBJ1-1; 7 bases are a match to TRBD1. After removal of 5 bases from V and 6 bases from J, the junction contained 12 bases not matched to a gene. CDR3 length equals 15 residues. Germline V gives CDR1 PRHDT, CDR2 FYEKMQ (reference sequence). The CDR3 DNA reads TGTGCCAGCAGCACCACAGGGGTGGGAGCACCTGAAGCTTTCTTT. This codes for CASSTTGVGAPEAFF.

A few counts support this clonotype. The chain employs TRBV5-8 and TRBJ2-1; TRBD2 is a possible D gene (7 bases). The CDR3 covers 19 residues. Germline CDR1 and CDR2: SGHTS and YDEGEE. Trimming removed 1 base at V and 8 bases at J, with 28 bases between. CDR3 DNA: TGTGCCAGCAGCTTGAGGCTCGCGTGGCGGGGGCCACGGGACGATGAGCAGTTCTTC. It encodes CASSLRLAWRGPRDDEQFF.

The V call is TRBV12-5, the J call TRBJ2-2; the D call may be TRBD1 or TRBD2 (5 bases each). CDR3 length: 14 amino acids. Germline V gene data show CDR1 as LGHNT and CDR2 as FRNRAP. Trimming took off 6 bases at V and 8 bases at J, with 16 bases between the two ends. CDR3 region: CASGPGTAVGELFF. The CDR3 DNA is TGTGCTAGTGGCCCCGGGACGGCGGTTGGGGAGCTGTTTTTT.

In its sample, this clonotype was seen many times. The chain has TRBV18 and TRBJ2-3; D gene ambiguous. This CDR3 is 14 amino acids long. Germline lookup yields CDR1 KGHSH and CDR2 LQKENI. V was cut by 1 base and J by 3 bases, with 8 bases left in between. This chain's CDR3 is CASSPQSVTDTQYF. The CDR3 region has the DNA TGTGCCAGCTCACCACAGTCGGTTACAGATACGCAGTATTTT.

There are many counts of this clonotype. The gene calls are TRBV20-1 and TRBJ2-7; 11 bases are a match to TRBD2. With 5 bases clipped from V and 6 bases from J, the junction kept 9 bases outside the gene matches. Germline V gene lookup returns CDR1 DFQATT and CDR2 SNEGSKA (reference sequence). This CDR3 contains 14 residues. The CDR3 DNA sequence: TGCAGTGCTCCCGTAGCGGGAGGGCCTGGCGAGCAGTACTTC. It codes for CSAPVAGGPGEQYF.